This entry lists 24 T cell receptor beta chains sequenced from one sample in a study of regulatory T cells in long-lasting Graves disease. Time point in this sample: newly diagnosed GD, antithyroid drugs for less than 3 months. Extracted RNA from PBMCs served as the source of the TCR library. iRepertoire HTBI primers and Arm-PCR of CDR3 regions built TCR beta libraries. MiXCR, applied by TCRdb to the multiplex PCR reads, yields one record per CDR3 protein. The sample carries about 540,000 distinct CDR3 sequences, approximately 15% recorded once. These sequences were also reported in another study, on T cells in Graves' hyperthyroidism and ophthalmopathy.

This specimen consisted of peripheral blood mononuclear cells (PBMCs), obtained at new diagnosis, from a patient treated with antithyroid drugs. These receptors were collected from a man aged 25 to 40 with Graves disease.

This clonotype was observed many times. The rearrangement joins TRBV7-2 to TRBJ1-2; TRBD1 might be the D (5 bases). Trimming removed 5 bases at V and 4 bases at J, with 17 bases between. The germline V gene encodes CDR1 SGHTA and CDR2 FQGNSA. The CDR3 extends over 15 amino acids. The CDR3 loop is CASSPHAGTRYGYTF. The CDR3 coding sequence is TGTGCCAGCAGCCCCCACGCCGGGACGCGCTATGGCTACACCTTC.

This clonotype has just a few counts. The gene calls are TRBV18 and TRBJ1-4; D perhaps matches TRBD1 (6 bases). Per the germline V gene, CDR1 is KGHSH and CDR2 is LQKENI. This CDR3 has 15 residues. The germline V and J ends were trimmed by 3 bases and 7 bases, with 15 bases remaining between them. CDR3 nucleotides: TGTGCCAGCTCACCTAGCCAGGGGCGCGGTGAAAAACTGTTTTTT. As protein: CASSPSQGRGEKLFF.

The chain recombines TRBV6-1 with TRBJ2-5; unclear D gene. Germline CDR1 and CDR2: MNHNS and SASEGT. The CDR3 spans 14 residues. Trimming shortened V by 0 bases and J by 4 bases, and 9 bases separated the two germline ends. CDR3 loop: CASSEAGPGETQYF. CDR3 sequence (DNA): TGTGCCAGCAGTGAAGCAGGGCCGGGAGAGACCCAGTACTTC.

Regarding this clonotype: This sequence is one base from a far larger clone and is likely a read error. The chain links TRBV28 to TRBJ1-4, with 8 bases lining up with TRBD1. Per germline, CDR1 MDHEN and CDR2 SYDVKM. V shed 5 bases and J 0 bases; nucleotides not matched to a gene: 2. This CDR3 spans 15 amino acids. The CDR3 DNA is TGTGCCAGCAGTGAACAGGGGGCAACTAATGAAAAACTGTTTTTT. Translated: CASSEQGATNEKLFF.

In its sample, this clonotype was seen many times. CDR3 nucleotide sequence: TGTGCCAGCAGTTACAGGGACAGGGGACGGGCGAACACTGAAGCTTTCTTT. Amino acids: CASSYRDRGRANTEAFF. This sequence joins TRBV6-5 and TRBJ1-1; 10 bases match TRBD1. Germline CDR1 reads MNHEY; CDR2 reads SVGAGI. Trimming took 2 bases from V and 1 from J; bases not matched to a gene: 7. The CDR3 spans 17 residues.

This clonotype appeared many times. The V and J genes are TRBV28 and TRBJ2-7; 7 bases are shared with TRBD2. Germline V lookup: CDR1 MDHEN, CDR2 SYDVKM. The CDR3 is 15 amino acids. V lost 5 bases to trimming and J lost 3 bases; unmatched junction nucleotides: 10. Written as DNA, the CDR3 is TGTGCCAGCAGTGAGGTGGCGGGAGCCCACTACGAGCAGTACTTC. Its translation: CASSEVAGAHYEQYF.

The chain joins TRBV5-6 to TRBJ2-7, with D possibly matching TRBD1 (6 bases). CDR3 length equals 19 residues. Trimming took off 6 bases at V and 2 bases at J, with 30 bases between the two ends. Germline CDR1 is SGHDT and CDR2 is YYEEEE. The CDR3 nucleotides are TGTGCCAGCACCTATTCGCGTTGGACAGCCTTGCTCCACACCTACGAGCAGTACTTC. It encodes CASTYSRWTALLHTYEQYF.

Many counts were recorded for this clonotype. The chain joins TRBV3-1 to TRBJ2-1, with 9 nucleotides matching TRBD1. The CDR3 is 12 amino acids. V was pared by 6 bases and J by 9 bases, with 3 bases of the junction left unmatched. Germline V CDR1 and CDR2: LGHDT, YNNKEL (reference sequence). CDR3 sequence reads: CASRLTGGEQFF. The CDR3 DNA reads TGTGCCAGCAGACTGACAGGGGGTGAGCAGTTCTTC.

Concerning this clonotype: A single base separates this from a much larger clone, so it may be a read error. V is TRBV5-1 and J is TRBJ2-5; 10 bases agree with TRBD1. The CDR3 consists of 14 residues. V dropped 3 bases and J dropped 5; count of bases not matched to a gene: 4. The germline V gene encodes CDR1 SGHRS and CDR2 YFSETQ. The DNA of the CDR3 is TGCGCCAGCAGCTCCGGGACAGGGGACGAGACCCAGTACTTC. It specifies CASSSGTGDETQYF. Variable domain in full (rest from reference TRBV5-1 and TRBJ2-5): KAGVTQTPRYLIKTRGQQVTLSCSPISGHRSVSWYQQTPGQGLQFLFEYFSETQRNKGNFPGRFSGRQFSNSRSEMNVSTLELGDSALYLCASSSGTGDETQYFGPGTRLLVL.

This clonotype was recorded at least ten times. The J gene is TRBJ2-3, the V gene TRBV20-1; 11 nucleotides line up with TRBD2. The length of the CDR3 is 16 residues. Germline trimming cut 5 bases from V and 6 bases from J; bases unmatched to any gene: 13. CDR1 and CDR2 from the germline V gene are DFQATT and SNEGSKA (reference sequence). DNA of the CDR3: TGCAGTGCTGGGGGGTCAACTAGCGGGAGTGTGGATACGCAGTATTTT. It translates to CSAGGSTSGSVDTQYF.

This clonotype was picked up many times. The J gene is TRBJ1-2, the V gene TRBV29-1, with D perhaps TRBD1 (5 bases). CDR1 is SQVTM, CDR2 ANQGSEA, per germline. The CDR3 has 13 amino acids. V was trimmed by 3 bases and J by 8 bases, leaving 16 bases between them. The CDR3: CSVEYWGGEGYTF. The CDR3 nucleotides are TGCAGCGTTGAGTACTGGGGGGGAGAGGGCTACACCTTC.

In this sample, this clonotype turned up many times. V gene TRBV29-1 combines with J gene TRBJ2-1; 13 nucleotides match TRBD2. Germline-derived CDR1 and CDR2 are SQVTM and ANQGSEA. Trimming at V came to 8 bases and at J to 8 bases, leaving 6 bases not matched to a gene. The CDR3 has 13 residues. The CDR3 loop reads CSHGLAGVYEQFF. DNA for the CDR3: TGCAGCCACGGACTAGCGGGAGTGTATGAGCAGTTCTTC.

This clonotype was counted a few times. The J gene is TRBJ2-1, the V gene TRBV5-1; 8 positions agree with TRBD2. This CDR3 has 16 residues. Germline V gives CDR1 SGHRS, CDR2 YFSETQ. V gave up 4 bases and J gave up 3 bases; unmatched junction bases: 9. For the CDR3, the DNA is TGCGCCAGCAGCGTGGGACTAGTTTCAATCTACAATGAGCAGTTCTTC. Amino acid sequence: CASSVGLVSIYNEQFF.

This clonotype was observed a handful of times. The chain joins TRBV18 to TRBJ2-3; D is perhaps TRBD1 (5 bases). The CDR3 runs 17 residues. The ends were cut back, 3 bases at V and 0 bases at J, with 16 bases in the middle. Germline-derived CDR1 and CDR2 are KGHSH and LQKENI. The CDR3 loop is CASSPQGAKQSTDTQYF. CDR3 sequence (DNA): TGTGCCAGCTCACCTCAAGGGGCGAAGCAAAGCACAGATACGCAGTATTTT.

This sequence joins TRBV4-1 and TRBJ2-4, with D perhaps matching TRBD1 (6 bases). Trimming stripped 3 bases from V and 2 bases from J, with 11 bases between. Germline V lookup: CDR1 MGHRA, CDR2 YSYEKL. The CDR3 is made up of 15 amino acids. This CDR3 is CASSHHRETKNIQYF. DNA for the CDR3: TGCGCCAGCAGCCACCACAGGGAAACCAAAAACATTCAGTACTTC.

The chain combines TRBV6-5 with TRBJ1-2, with D unclear. V was cut by 3 bases and J by 4 bases, with 12 bases left in between. CDR1 is MNHEY and CDR2 is SVGAGI in the germline V gene. The CDR3 is made up of 14 amino acids. CDR3 region: CASSYPNSGYGYTF. CDR3 nucleotides: TGTGCCAGCAGTTATCCGAATTCTGGCTATGGCTACACCTTC.

V usage is TRBV6-9 and J usage is TRBJ2-4; no firm D call. The V gene lost 3 bases and the J gene lost 6 bases, with 15 bases spanning the gap. Germline V lookup: CDR1 MNHGY, CDR2 SVAAGI. CDR3 length: 15 residues. CDR3 sequence reads: CASSYSKVPGNIQYF. CDR3 bases: TGTGCCAGCAGTTACTCGAAGGTCCCAGGAAACATTCAGTACTTC.

This clonotype came up a few times. V is TRBV19 and J is TRBJ2-3, with 10 bases identical to TRBD2. The CDR3 runs 16 residues. Germline assignment: CDR1 LNHDA and CDR2 SQIVND (reference sequence). Trimming cost V 5 bases and J 2 bases; bases outside gene matches: 7. DNA of the CDR3: TGTGCCAGTAGTGGGTGGACTAGCGGCCCCACAGATACGCAGTATTTT. As protein: CASSGWTSGPTDTQYF.

This clonotype showed up many times. The V call is TRBV2, the J call TRBJ2-1, with D possibly being TRBD1 (5 bases). The germline V and J ends were trimmed by 7 bases and 6 bases, with 16 bases remaining between them. The CDR3 spans 14 residues. The germline V gene encodes CDR1 SNHLY and CDR2 FYNNEI. The CDR3 reads CASTNRGRVNEQFF. The DNA of the CDR3 is TGTGCCAGCACTAACCGAGGCAGGGTCAATGAGCAGTTCTTC. The whole variable domain, remainder taken from reference TRBV2 and TRBJ2-1, is EPEVTQTPSHQVTQMGQEVILRCVPISNHLYFYWYRQILGQKVEFLVSFYNNEISEKSEIFDDQFSVERPDGSNFTLKIRSTKLEDSAMYFCASTNRGRVNEQFFGPGTRLTVL.

A few counts support this clonotype. Because the CDR3's place on the DNA is in doubt, the DNA is left out and the CDR3 is given as listed by TCRdb. The chain combines TRBV7-2 with TRBJ2-1; the table's D call, TRBD2, was not checked against the DNA. The CDR3 length equals 14 residues, ends included. Germline assignment: CDR1 SGHTA and CDR2 FQGNSA. The CDR3 here is CASSPVASGIREFF.

In its sample, this clonotype was seen many times. The V gene is TRBV28, the J gene TRBJ2-4, with D tentatively TRBD2 (6 bases). This CDR3 has 10 amino acids. Trimming took 4 bases from V and 15 from J, leaving 10 bases between them. CDR1 and CDR2 from the germline V gene are MDHEN and SYDVKM. CDR3 bases: TGTGCCAGCAGTTCCGGGACTGTGTACTTC. Translation: CASSSGTVYF. Drawing the rest from reference TRBV28 and TRBJ2-4, the complete variable domain is DVKVTQSSRYLVKRTGEKVFLECVQDMDHENMFWYRQDPGLGLRLIYFSYDVKMKEKGDIPEGYSVSREKKERFSLILESASTNQTSMYLCASSSGTVYFGAGTRLSVL.

The chain has TRBV19 and TRBJ2-5; D is tentatively TRBD1 or TRBD2 (5 bases each). CDR1 and CDR2 from the germline V gene are LNHDA and SQIVND (reference sequence). The CDR3 totals 11 residues. V gave up 7 bases and J gave up 9 bases, with 12 bases separating them. CDR3 sequence reads: CASKAGAAQYF. CDR3 coding DNA: TGTGCCAGTAAAGCCGGGGCAGCCCAGTACTTC. The full variable domain, rest sourced from reference TRBV19 and TRBJ2-5, is DGGITQSPKYLFRKEGQNVTLSCEQNLNHDAMYWYRQDPGQGLRLIYYSQIVNDFQKGDIAEGYSVSREKKESFPLTVTSAQKNPTAFYLCASKAGAAQYFGPGTRLLVL.

This clonotype showed up many times. This rearrangement joins TRBV6-1 to TRBJ2-3, with 14 positions matching TRBD2. Germline V gene sequence: CDR1 MNHNS, CDR2 SASEGT. J lost 6 bases, V lost 5 bases, and 4 bases had no gene match. This CDR3 contains 15 residues. CDR3 sequence reads: CASSLGLAGDDTQYF. CDR3 coding DNA: TGTGCCAGCAGTTTGGGACTAGCGGGAGACGATACGCAGTATTTT.

This clonotype was detected ten times or more. V usage is TRBV12-3 or TRBV12-4 and J usage is TRBJ1-1; D is possibly TRBD1 (5 bases). The CDR3 extends over 14 amino acids. V was pared by 8 bases and J by 4 bases, with 17 bases between. The CDR3: CASYRGGESTEAFF. The CDR3 region has the DNA TGTGCCAGCTACCGGGGGGGTGAGAGCACTGAAGCTTTCTTT.